This TCR beta chain was documented in a study of control samples from healthy donors and cancer patients. Sequenced by immunoSEQ multiplex PCR; TCRdb stores in-frame clones only, minus some. The profile covers 120,000 to 150,000 clones, with under 90% appearing a single time and over 4.5% taken by the ten largest. Per germline, CDR1 LGHNT and CDR2 FRNRAP. The CDR3 spans 18 residues. V shed 3 bases and J shed 0 bases, with 20 bases lying between them. Sequencing used blood. The V gene is TRBV12-5, the J gene TRBJ1-1; D perhaps matches TRBD1 (6 bases). This clonotype was sampled from a man younger than 45 in good health. As DNA, the CDR3 is TGTGCTAGTGGTTTCATTAAAACAGGGAGCATGATGAACACTGAAGCTTTCTTT. Translated, it gives CASGFIKTGSMMNTEAFF. Combining the CDR3 with reference TRBV12-5 and TRBJ1-1 gives the whole variable domain DARVTQTPRHKVTEMGQEVTMRCQPILGHNTVFWYRQTMMQGLELLAYFRNRAPLDDSGMPKDRFSAEMPDATLATLKIQPSEPRDSAVYFCASGFIKTGSMMNTEAFFGQGTRLTVV.